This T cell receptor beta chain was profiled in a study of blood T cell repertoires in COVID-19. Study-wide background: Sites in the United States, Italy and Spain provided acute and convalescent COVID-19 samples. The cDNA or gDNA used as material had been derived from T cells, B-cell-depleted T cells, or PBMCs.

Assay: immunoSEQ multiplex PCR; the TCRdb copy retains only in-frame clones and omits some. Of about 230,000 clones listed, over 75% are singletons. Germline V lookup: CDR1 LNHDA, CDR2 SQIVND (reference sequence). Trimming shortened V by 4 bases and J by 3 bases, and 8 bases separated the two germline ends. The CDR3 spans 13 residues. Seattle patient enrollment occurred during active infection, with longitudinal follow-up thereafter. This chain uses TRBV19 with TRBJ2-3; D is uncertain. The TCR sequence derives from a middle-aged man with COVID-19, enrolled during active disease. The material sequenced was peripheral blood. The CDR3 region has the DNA TGTGCCAGTAGTACCCTTCGGACAGATACGCAGTATTTT. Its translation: CASSTLRTDTQYF. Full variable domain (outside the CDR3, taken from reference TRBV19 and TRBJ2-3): DGGITQSPKYLFRKEGQNVTLSCEQNLNHDAMYWYRQDPGQGLRLIYYSQIVNDFQKGDIAEGYSVSREKKESFPLTVTSAQKNPTAFYLCASSTLRTDTQYFGPGTRLTVL.